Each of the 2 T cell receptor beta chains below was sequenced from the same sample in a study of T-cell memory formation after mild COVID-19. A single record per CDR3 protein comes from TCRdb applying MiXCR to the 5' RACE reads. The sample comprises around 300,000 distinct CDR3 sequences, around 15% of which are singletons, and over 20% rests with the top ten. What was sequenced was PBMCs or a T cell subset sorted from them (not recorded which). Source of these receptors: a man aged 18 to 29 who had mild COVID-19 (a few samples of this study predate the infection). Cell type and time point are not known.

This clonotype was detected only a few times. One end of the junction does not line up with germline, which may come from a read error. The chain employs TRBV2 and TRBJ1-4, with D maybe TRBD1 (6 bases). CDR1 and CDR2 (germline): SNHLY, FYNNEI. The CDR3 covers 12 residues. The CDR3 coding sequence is TGTGCCAGCACCGGGGGGCTCAATGAAAAACTGTTT. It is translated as CASTGGLNEKLF.

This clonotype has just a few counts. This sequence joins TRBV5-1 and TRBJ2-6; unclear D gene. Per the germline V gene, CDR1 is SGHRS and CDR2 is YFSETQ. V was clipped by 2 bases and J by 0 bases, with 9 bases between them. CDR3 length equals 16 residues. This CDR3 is CASSLSGDSGANVLTF. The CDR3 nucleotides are TGCGCCAGCAGCTTATCAGGAGACTCTGGGGCCAACGTCCTGACTTTC.